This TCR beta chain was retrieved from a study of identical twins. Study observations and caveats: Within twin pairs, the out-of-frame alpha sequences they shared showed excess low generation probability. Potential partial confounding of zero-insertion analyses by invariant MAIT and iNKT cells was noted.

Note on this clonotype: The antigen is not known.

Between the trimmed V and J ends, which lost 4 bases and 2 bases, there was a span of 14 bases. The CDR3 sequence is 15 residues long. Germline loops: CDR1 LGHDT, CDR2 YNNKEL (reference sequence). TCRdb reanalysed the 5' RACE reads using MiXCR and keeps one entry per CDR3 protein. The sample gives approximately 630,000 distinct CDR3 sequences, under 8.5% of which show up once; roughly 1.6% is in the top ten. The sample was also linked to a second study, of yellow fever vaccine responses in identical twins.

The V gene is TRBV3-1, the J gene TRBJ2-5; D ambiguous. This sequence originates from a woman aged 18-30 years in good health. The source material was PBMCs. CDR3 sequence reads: CASSRVSLGQETQYF. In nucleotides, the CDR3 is TGTGCCAGCAGCCGGGTGTCTTTAGGTCAAGAGACCCAGTACTTC.